These 16 T cell receptor beta chains originate from one sample sequenced in a study of shared clonotypes between healthy human individuals. Only in-frame clones appear in the TCRdb table, and some are missing; sequencing was by immunoSEQ multiplex PCR. The sample has about 460,000 clones; 60% to 80% are singletons. Sequenced: PBMCs. These receptors were collected from a middle-aged woman in good health. Some clones in this sample may be carry-over from other donors' samples.

CDR3 in amino acids: CASGRAPRGEKQFF. CDR3 nucleotides: TGTGCCAGCGGTAGGGCCCCTCGCGGTGAAAAGCAGTTCTTC. This chain uses TRBV28 with TRBJ2-1; D call uncertain. V was trimmed by 8 bases and J by 11 bases, leaving 22 bases between them. The CDR3 extends over 14 amino acids. The germline CDR1 and CDR2 sequences are MDHEN and SYDVKM. Filled out from reference TRBV28 and TRBJ2-1, the complete variable domain reads DVKVTQSSRYLVKRTGEKVFLECVQDMDHENMFWYRQDPGLGLRLIYFSYDVKMKEKGDIPEGYSVSREKKERFSLILESASTNQTSMYLCASGRAPRGEKQFFGPGTRLTVL.

The chain has TRBV7-9 and TRBJ2-5, with TRBD1 as a possible D gene (6 bases). V gave up 4 bases and J gave up 3 bases, with 15 bases separating them. The CDR3 runs to 15 residues. Germline V gene data show CDR1 as SEHNR and CDR2 as FQNEAQ (reference sequence). CDR3 in DNA: TGTGCCAGCAGCTCACAGGGCTCGGGCAAAGAGACCCAGTACTTC. It is translated as CASSSQGSGKETQYF.

The chain carries TRBV19 and TRBJ2-5; 7 positions match TRBD1. The germline V gene encodes CDR1 LNHDA and CDR2 SQIVND (reference sequence). The ends lost 8 bases at V and 3 bases at J; junction bases unmatched: 6. This CDR3 is 13 amino acids long. The CDR3 reads CASATGQEETQYF. The CDR3, as DNA: TGTGCCAGTGCCACCGGACAGGAAGAGACCCAGTACTTC.

The rearrangement links TRBV9 to TRBJ2-1; 7 nucleotides line up with TRBD2. The V segment lost 1 base and the J segment 3 bases; nucleotides outside the gene matches: 13. Germline V gene data show CDR1 as SGDLS and CDR2 as YYNGEE. This CDR3 has 18 residues. In DNA form, the CDR3 reads TGTGCCAGCAGCGTATCGGGGTGGGGCGGGAGTGGCTACAATGAGCAGTTCTTC. This sequence encodes CASSVSGWGGSGYNEQFF.

The chain employs TRBV14 and TRBJ1-1; TRBD1 matches at 7 bases. From germline, CDR1 is SGHDN and CDR2 FVKESK. The CDR3 runs to 14 residues. The V gene end was trimmed by 4 bases and the J gene end by 3 bases; junction bases not matched to a gene: 5. The CDR3 protein is CASSRDRVYTEAFF. CDR3 nucleotide sequence: TGTGCCAGCAGCCGCGACAGGGTATACACTGAAGCTTTCTTT.

This chain joins TRBV7-9 and TRBJ1-4, with 7 bases fitting TRBD1. This CDR3 is 17 amino acids long. CDR1 and CDR2 from the germline V gene are SEHNR and FQNEAQ (reference sequence). V lost 5 bases and J lost 0; bases outside the gene matches: 9. Here the CDR3 reads CASSQDRIRATNEKLFF. The CDR3 region has the DNA TGTGCCAGCAGCCAGGACAGGATCAGAGCAACTAATGAAAAACTGTTTTTT.

The table lists this clone with a few counts. V gene TRBV5-6 combines with J gene TRBJ2-1, with TRBD2 matching 12 bases. Germline V lookup: CDR1 SGHDT, CDR2 YYEEEE. Trimming at V came to 0 bases and at J to 4 bases, leaving 2 bases not matched to a gene. This CDR3 has 16 residues. Written as DNA, the CDR3 is TGTGCCAGCAGCTTGGTTGGGACTAGCGGGTACAATGAGCAGTTCTTC. Encoded protein: CASSLVGTSGYNEQFF.

V usage is TRBV7-3 and J usage is TRBJ2-5; 13 nucleotides align to TRBD2. J gave up 4 bases and V 3 bases, and 2 bases lay outside the gene matches. Germline V gene data show CDR1 as SGHTA and CDR2 as FQGTGA. This CDR3 is built from 15 residues. CDR3 DNA: TGTGCCAGCAGCTTCGGACTAGCGGGAGTAGAGACCCAGTACTTC. It is translated as CASSFGLAGVETQYF.

The chain couples TRBV10-2 to TRBJ2-2; tentative D call: TRBD1 (7 bases). This CDR3 has 15 amino acids. V was cut by 6 bases and J by 3 bases, with 14 bases left in between. The germline V gene has CDR1 WSHSY and CDR2 SAAADI. CDR3 region: CASRWGQRDTGELFF. The CDR3, as DNA: TGCGCCAGCAGGTGGGGACAGCGGGACACCGGGGAGCTGTTTTTT.

This clone was counted at least ten times. V and J are TRBV7-8 and TRBJ2-3; no reliable D call. The CDR3 has 14 amino acids. The germline V and J ends were trimmed by 1 base and 10 bases, with 15 bases remaining between them. Germline V gene sequence: CDR1 SGHVS, CDR2 FQNEAQ. The CDR3 DNA sequence: TGTGCCAGCAGCTTAGGGGTCCCACTATGGGCGCAGTATTTT. This encodes CASSLGVPLWAQYF.

The chain uses TRBV14 and TRBJ1-4; D remains unclear. Germline-derived CDR1 and CDR2 are SGHDN and FVKESK. Trimming shortened V by 0 bases and J by 8 bases, and 4 bases separated the two germline ends. This CDR3 spans 12 amino acids. CDR3 coding DNA: TGTGCCAGCAGCCAAGAGAGGGAAAAACTGTTTTTT. Its translation: CASSQEREKLFF.

V and J are TRBV7-9 and TRBJ2-3; TRBD2 aligns across 8 bases. CDR3 length equals 15 residues. With V trimmed by 4 bases and J by 4 bases, 7 bases remained unmatched. The germline CDR1 and CDR2 sequences are SEHNR and FQNEAQ (reference sequence). The CDR3 loop is CASSWTSTGADTQYF. The CDR3 DNA reads as TGTGCCAGCAGCTGGACTAGCACCGGAGCAGATACGCAGTATTTT. The variable domain in full, completed from reference TRBV7-9 and TRBJ2-3, reads DTGVSQNPRHKITKRGQNVTFRCDPISEHNRLYWYRQTLGQGPEFLTYFQNEAQLEKSRLLSDRFSAERPKGSFSTLEIQRTEQGDSAMYLCASSWTSTGADTQYFGPGTRLTVL.

A word on this clone: This likely reflects a read error, since a far larger clone is one base away. The chain recombines TRBV30 with TRBJ2-2; 12 nucleotides line up with TRBD2. Germline loops: CDR1 GTSNPN, CDR2 SVGIG (reference sequence). The CDR3 is 15 residues long. Trimming at V came to 8 bases and at J to 10 bases, leaving 14 bases not matched to a gene. The CDR3 reads CAGASGRAGIEELFF. The CDR3 region has the DNA TGTGCCGGAGCTAGCGGGAGGGCCGGTATCGAGGAGCTGTTTTTT.

The chain recombines TRBV6-1 with TRBJ2-2; 8 bases line up with TRBD2. This CDR3 has 16 residues. The J segment lost 7 bases and the V segment lost 0 bases, leaving 7 bases of the junction unmatched. Germline assignment: CDR1 MNHNS and CDR2 SASEGT. CDR3 amino acids: CASSEAPGLGIGELFF. The CDR3 DNA is TGTGCCAGCAGTGAAGCTCCGGGACTAGGGATCGGGGAGCTGTTTTTT.

Written as DNA, the CDR3 is TGCGCCAGCAGCCAAGAAGGAAACACCATATATTTT. Protein product: CASSQEGNTIYF. The chain combines TRBV4-1 with TRBJ1-3; D remains ambiguous. The V and J ends lost 0 bases and 4 bases respectively, with 1 base between them. Per germline, CDR1 MGHRA and CDR2 YSYEKL. The CDR3 extends over 12 amino acids.

The chain combines TRBV23-1 with TRBJ1-5, with D unresolved. TRBV23-1 is known as an ORF, though its function is uncertain. V was cut by 6 bases and J by 0 bases, with 18 bases left in between. This CDR3 contains 17 residues. CDR3 loop: CASSHRTPRGSNQPQHF. The CDR3 DNA is TGCGCCAGCAGCCACCGGACGCCCCGGGGTAGCAATCAGCCCCAGCATTTT.